A selection of T cell receptor beta chains follows, all from one sample in a study of T-cell reconstitution after alpha-beta-depleted transplantation in children. TCRdb reanalysed the PCR reads using MiXCR and keeps one entry per CDR3 protein. The sample holds just under 250,000 distinct CDR3 sequences, under 30% seen once. This material consisted of PBMCs, taken before TCRalphabeta/CD19-depleted stem cell transplant. The receptors here all came from a girl aged 2 to 10 with Fanconi anemia, due to receive a stem cell transplant. The CDR3 runs from the conserved cysteine through the conserved F or W.

cdr3_aa,v_call,j_call
CASSLRQSTDTQYF,TRBV5-1,TRBJ2-3
CASSLIGQGASKTQYF,TRBV5-1,TRBJ2-5
CSARDAAYNEQFF,TRBV20-1,TRBJ2-1
CASSQDKGQEVPEQYF,TRBV4-1,TRBJ2-7
CSVVGRMNTEAFF,TRBV29-1,TRBJ1-1
CASSPTGQGANHEQYF,TRBV28,TRBJ2-7
CSPRSLAEPSYEQYF,TRBV20-1,TRBJ2-7
CASSLSGFNQPQHF,TRBV7-2,TRBJ1-5
CSVVLALRPHEQFF,TRBV29-1,TRBJ2-1
CSAPGQGDYEQYF,TRBV20-1,TRBJ2-7
CASSASSGRFEQFF,TRBV7-2,TRBJ2-1
CASTRTYTDTQYF,TRBV6-1,TRBJ2-3
CASSFMGSDTQYF,TRBV7-2,TRBJ2-3
CASRRRDSSYEQYF,TRBV6-5,TRBJ2-7
CSANDRGVYNEQFF,TRBV20-1,TRBJ2-1
CASSLLAKQGADQPQHF,TRBV28,TRBJ1-5
CASSLLWGALSTDTQYF,TRBV7-2,TRBJ2-3
CASSPLRGAGSQETQYF,TRBV18,TRBJ2-5
CASSPTGDETQYF,TRBV28,TRBJ2-5
CSVEVGLDSEQYF,TRBV29-1,TRBJ2-7
CSVKMWGRGITDTQYF,TRBV29-1,TRBJ2-3
CASSPWMSYEQYF,TRBV6-2/TRBV6-3,TRBJ2-7
CSASDLTSSYEQYF,TRBV20-1,TRBJ2-7
CSAGNGGVGDTQYF,TRBV20-1,TRBJ2-3
CAISDSYPGLAGEQFF,TRBV10-3,TRBJ2-1
CASSVKLAGALSYNEQFF,TRBV9,TRBJ2-1
CASSPHTASGRTDTQYF,TRBV27,TRBJ2-3
CASSLAPPYEQYF,TRBV5-1,TRBJ2-7
CASSDSSGGGTDTQYF,TRBV6-4,TRBJ2-3
CASSQDWDSQETQYF,TRBV4-2,TRBJ2-5
CSVEDRGGRYNEQFF,TRBV29-1,TRBJ2-1
CASRSGRALTEQYF,TRBV27,TRBJ2-7
CASSLLTGSRNEQFF,TRBV28,TRBJ2-1
CASSLWRGENSPLHF,TRBV11-2,TRBJ1-6
CSARHWGGYEETQYF,TRBV20-1,TRBJ2-5
CASSHRGLYEQYF,TRBV7-9,TRBJ2-7
CASSRVYSNSYEQYF,TRBV19,TRBJ2-7
CSARDLFRVGGTYEQYF,TRBV20-1,TRBJ2-7
CSVEDPLEGGNTIYF,TRBV29-1,TRBJ1-3
CASREGLVLSEQYF,TRBV7-2,TRBJ2-7
CATSDWDSQETQYF,TRBV24-1,TRBJ2-5
CASSPGVPSRYF,TRBV18,TRBJ2-7
CSVGPPWGGDEQFF,TRBV29-1,TRBJ2-1
CSAVRGTTEAFF,TRBV29-1,TRBJ1-1
CSASRLAVLLEQFF,TRBV20-1,TRBJ2-1
CASSLYEGGHEQYF,TRBV12-3/TRBV12-4,TRBJ2-7
CSVEDPKRDTQYF,TRBV29-1,TRBJ2-3
CATSRPQKTQYF,TRBV15,TRBJ2-5